A single T cell receptor (beta chain) is shown here with its context. What it recognizes is unknown. Per the germline V gene, CDR1 is SGHTA and CDR2 is FQGNSA. V dropped 2 bases and J dropped 7; count of bases not matched to a gene: 5. The CDR3 spans 15 residues. The sample comes from a study of identical twins. Study results and limitations: Analyses of zero insertions could, in part, be confounded by invariant MAIT and iNKT cells. Cross-sectional statistics underpinned the conclusions; the same donors were not followed.

TCRdb re-derived calls from the 5' RACE reads in MiXCR, one entry per CDR3 protein. Here the sample spans 550,000 to 700,000 distinct CDR3 sequences, 21% being singletons. This same sample was also part of a study on T cells expressing NK-cell markers. That report adds: Just one sequenced donor of eight was HCMV-seronegative, while seven were seropositive. Four of the donors also had these clonotypes leading their CD3+CD56-NKG2C+ fraction.

The sample taken for sequencing was PBMCs. The chain couples TRBV7-2 to TRBJ2-2; 9 nucleotides align to TRBD1. The source is a young woman in good health. The CDR3: CASSLWTGAGGELFF. The DNA of the CDR3 is TGTGCCAGCAGCTTATGGACAGGGGCGGGCGGGGAGCTGTTTTTT.